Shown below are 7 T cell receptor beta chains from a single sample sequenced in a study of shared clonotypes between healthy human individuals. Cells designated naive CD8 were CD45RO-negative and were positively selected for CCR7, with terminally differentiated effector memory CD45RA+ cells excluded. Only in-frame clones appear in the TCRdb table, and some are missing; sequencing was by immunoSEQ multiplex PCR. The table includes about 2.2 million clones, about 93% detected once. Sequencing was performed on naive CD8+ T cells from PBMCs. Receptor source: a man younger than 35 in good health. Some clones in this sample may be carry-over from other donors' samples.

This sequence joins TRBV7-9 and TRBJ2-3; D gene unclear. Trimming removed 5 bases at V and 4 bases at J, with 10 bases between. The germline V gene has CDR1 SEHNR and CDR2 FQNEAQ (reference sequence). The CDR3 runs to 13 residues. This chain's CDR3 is CASSTSKSDTQYF. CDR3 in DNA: TGTGCCAGCAGCACGAGTAAGTCAGATACGCAGTATTTT. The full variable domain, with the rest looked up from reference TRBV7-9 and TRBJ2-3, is DTGVSQNPRHKITKRGQNVTFRCDPISEHNRLYWYRQTLGQGPEFLTYFQNEAQLEKSRLLSDRFSAERPKGSFSTLEIQRTEQGDSAMYLCASSTSKSDTQYFGPGTRLTVL.

The CDR3 nucleotides are TGCGCCAGCAGCCAAGTCGGAGGACAACGTGCCTACGAGCAGTACTTC. This codes for CASSQVGGQRAYEQYF. J is TRBJ2-7 and V is TRBV4-1; D assignment may be TRBD1 or TRBD2 (5 bases each). Deletions cut 1 base from V and 2 bases from J, with 15 bases between. CDR1 and CDR2 (germline): MGHRA, YSYEKL. The CDR3 length is 16 residues.

Here the CDR3 DNA reads TGCGCCAGCAGCTTGGCCCCAACAGGAGGGTTGGGGGGCTACACCTTC. Protein: CASSLAPTGGLGGYTF. This sequence joins TRBV5-1 and TRBJ1-2; the D gene is possibly TRBD1 (5 bases). Trimming took 0 bases from V and 8 from J, leaving 20 bases between them. Per germline, CDR1 SGHRS and CDR2 YFSETQ. The CDR3 is 16 amino acids.

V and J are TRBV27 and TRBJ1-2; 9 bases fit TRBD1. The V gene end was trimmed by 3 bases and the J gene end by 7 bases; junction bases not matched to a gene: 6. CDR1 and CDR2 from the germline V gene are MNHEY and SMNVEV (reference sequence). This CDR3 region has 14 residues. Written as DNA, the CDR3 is TGTGCCAGCAGTTTTCTGGGGACAGGGACTGGCTACACCTTC. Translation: CASSFLGTGTGYTF.

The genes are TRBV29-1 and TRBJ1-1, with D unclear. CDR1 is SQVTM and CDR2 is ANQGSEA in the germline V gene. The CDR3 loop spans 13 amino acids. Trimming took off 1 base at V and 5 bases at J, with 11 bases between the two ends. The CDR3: CSVEVVGWTEAFF. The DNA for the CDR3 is TGCAGCGTTGAAGTCGTAGGGTGGACTGAAGCTTTCTTT.

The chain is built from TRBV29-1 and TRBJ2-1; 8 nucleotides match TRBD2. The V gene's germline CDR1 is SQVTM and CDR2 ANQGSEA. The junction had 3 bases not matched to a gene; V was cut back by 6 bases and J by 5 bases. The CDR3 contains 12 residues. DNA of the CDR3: TGCAGCGTGACTAGCGCGAACAATGAGCAGTTCTTC. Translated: CSVTSANNEQFF.

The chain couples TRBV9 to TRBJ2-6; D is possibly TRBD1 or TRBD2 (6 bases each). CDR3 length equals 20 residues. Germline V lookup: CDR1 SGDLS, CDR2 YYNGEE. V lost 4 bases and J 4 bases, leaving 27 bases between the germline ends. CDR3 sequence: CASSHPSGTGTFNGANVLTF. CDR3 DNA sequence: TGTGCCAGCAGCCATCCGTCTGGAACAGGGACTTTCAACGGGGCCAACGTCCTGACTTTC.